Each of the 29 T cell receptor beta chains below was sequenced from the same sample in a study of T cells in localized non-small cell lung cancer. Libraries were prepared by immunoSEQ multiplex PCR; TCRdb keeps only in-frame clonotypes and omits some of them. The table lists around 92,000 clones, roughly 88% of them singletons. The sequencing here drew on PBMCs, taken before any cancer treatment. The source is a woman aged 35-75 years with stage II squamous cell lung carcinoma.

This clone was recorded only once. The chain recombines TRBV29-1 with TRBJ2-3; TRBD1 aligns across 7 bases. Germline V gives CDR1 SQVTM, CDR2 ANQGSEA. The CDR3 runs 14 residues. The J segment lost 0 bases and the V segment lost 7 bases, leaving 7 bases of the junction unmatched. CDR3 sequence reads: CSAPRQGSTDTQYF. CDR3 bases: TGCAGCGCCCCCCGACAGGGTAGCACAGATACGCAGTATTTT.

The chain uses TRBV5-6 and TRBJ1-3; D is undetermined. Germline V gives CDR1 SGHDT, CDR2 YYEEEE. The CDR3 covers 15 residues. V was clipped by 0 bases and J by 4 bases, with 11 bases between them. In DNA form, the CDR3 reads TGTGCCAGCAGCTTGGCCGGGAGGAACGGAAACACCATATATTTT. Translating gives CASSLAGRNGNTIYF.

The chain joins TRBV19 to TRBJ1-2; a weak D match, TRBD1 (5 bases). V was trimmed by 7 bases and J by 3 bases, leaving 12 bases between them. From germline, CDR1 is LNHDA and CDR2 SQIVND (reference sequence). The CDR3 extends over 13 amino acids. CDR3 in DNA: TGTGCCAGTAACGAGGGGTTTTACTATGGCTACACCTTC. Translation gives CASNEGFYYGYTF.

Only a few counts were recorded for this clone. V and J are TRBV28 and TRBJ1-1; D is ambiguous. Per the germline V gene, CDR1 is MDHEN and CDR2 is SYDVKM. Trimming pared 2 bases from V and 6 bases from J, leaving 16 bases between. The CDR3 is 15 amino acids. This CDR3 is CASSLPLQKSAEAFF. In DNA form, the CDR3 reads TGTGCCAGCAGTTTACCCTTACAAAAGAGCGCTGAAGCTTTCTTT.

This chain links TRBV5-4 with TRBJ2-7, with 11 bases that match TRBD2. The CDR3 extends over 14 amino acids. V lost 3 bases and J lost 3; bases outside the gene matches: 2. The germline V gene has CDR1 SGHNT and CDR2 YYREEE (reference sequence). The CDR3 nucleotides read TGTGCCAGCAGCTCCGGGACTAGCGGCTACGAGCAGTACTTC. Translating gives CASSSGTSGYEQYF.

The genes are TRBV5-4 and TRBJ2-1; the D gene is possibly TRBD2 (6 bases). This CDR3 contains 15 residues. V gave up 0 bases and J gave up 4 bases, with 11 bases separating them. CDR1 and CDR2 (germline): SGHNT, YYREEE (reference sequence). CDR3 DNA: TGTGCCAGCAGCTTGGTCAGCCGGGGGTACAATGAGCAGTTCTTC. Translated, it gives CASSLVSRGYNEQFF.

V is TRBV5-1 and J is TRBJ1-1, with 7 bases lining up with TRBD1. The junction had 8 bases not matched to a gene; V was cut back by 3 bases and J by 3 bases. Looked up from germline, CDR1 is SGHRS and CDR2 is YFSETQ. The CDR3 is made up of 15 amino acids. CDR3 sequence (DNA): TGCGCCAGCAGCTCTACAGGGGATCCAGACACTGAAGCTTTCTTT. Translated, it gives CASSSTGDPDTEAFF.

The J gene is TRBJ2-2, the V gene TRBV7-9, with 8 bases identical to TRBD1. Trimming took 5 bases from V and 6 from J; bases not matched to a gene: 5. The CDR3 sequence is 14 residues long. Germline CDR1 and CDR2: SEHNR and FQNEAQ (reference sequence). For the CDR3, the DNA is TGTGCCAGCAGCCAGACAGGGGAATCCGGGGAGCTGTTTTTT. It specifies CASSQTGESGELFF.

Only one count was recorded for this clone. This chain joins TRBV28 and TRBJ1-1, with D possibly TRBD1 on 5 matching bases. The V end was cut by 7 bases, the J end by 6 bases, with 21 bases between. Germline loops: CDR1 MDHEN, CDR2 SYDVKM. The CDR3 covers 15 residues. CDR3 nucleotides: TGTGCCAGCACTCAAGGGAGGGGAATAGTCGCTGAAGCTTTCTTT. This translates into CASTQGRGIVAEAFF. The variable domain in full, with the rest retrieved from reference TRBV28 and TRBJ1-1, is DVKVTQSSRYLVKRTGEKVFLECVQDMDHENMFWYRQDPGLGLRLIYFSYDVKMKEKGDIPEGYSVSREKKERFSLILESASTNQTSMYLCASTQGRGIVAEAFFGQGTRLTVV.

The J gene is TRBJ1-2, the V gene TRBV5-4, with 7 bases identical to TRBD1. J lost 4 bases, V lost 4 bases, and 4 bases had no gene match. Germline-derived CDR1 and CDR2 are SGHNT and YYREEE (reference sequence). There are 13 residues in the CDR3. In nucleotides, the CDR3 is TGTGCCAGCAGCCTCCGGGACAGCTATGGCTACACCTTC. Translation gives CASSLRDSYGYTF.

J is TRBJ2-5 and V is TRBV11-2; the D is unclear. The V gene lost 5 bases and the J gene lost 5 bases, with 15 bases spanning the gap. CDR1 is SGHAT, CDR2 FQNNGV, per germline. The CDR3 spans 14 residues. The CDR3 bases are TGTGCCAGCAGCCCCTCCCCCGGTCGGGAGACCCAGTACTTC. This encodes CASSPSPGRETQYF. The full variable domain, rest sourced from reference TRBV11-2 and TRBJ2-5, is EAGVAQSPRYKIIEKRQSVAFWCNPISGHATLYWYQQILGQGPKLLIQFQNNGVVDDSQLPKDRFSAERLKGVDSTLKIQPAKLEDSAVYLCASSPSPGRETQYFGPGTRLLVL.

The chain carries TRBV7-2 and TRBJ2-1, with 9 positions matching TRBD1. Looked up from germline, CDR1 is SGHTA and CDR2 is FQGNSA. V lost 0 bases to trimming and J lost 1 base; unmatched junction nucleotides: 1. The CDR3 covers 16 residues. The CDR3 region has the DNA TGTGCCAGCAGCTTAGCCGGGACAGGGTCCTACAATGAGCAGTTCTTC. As protein: CASSLAGTGSYNEQFF.

The chain recombines TRBV12-5 with TRBJ2-2; 8 bases line up with TRBD1. The CDR3 is made up of 13 amino acids. Germline V CDR1 and CDR2: LGHNT, FRNRAP. V trimming: 5 bases; J trimming: 6 bases; junction bases outside the gene matches: 2. CDR3 in DNA: TGTGCTAGTGGTCTACAGGGGGCCGGGGAGCTGTTTTTT. Translation: CASGLQGAGELFF.

This chain connects TRBV19 to TRBJ1-5, with D maybe TRBD1 (5 bases). The CDR3 is 16 residues long. V was cut by 10 bases and J by 5 bases, with 24 bases left in between. Germline lookup yields CDR1 LNHDA and CDR2 SQIVND (reference sequence). The CDR3 sequence is CATSGGPRSFDQPQHF. The DNA of the CDR3 is TGTGCCACCTCGGGGGGTCCGAGGAGCTTCGATCAGCCCCAGCATTTT.

V is TRBV5-6 and J is TRBJ2-3, with 8 bases lining up with TRBD2. Germline values: CDR1 SGHDT, CDR2 YYEEEE. This CDR3 is 16 amino acids long. V lost 0 bases to trimming and J lost 2 bases; unmatched junction nucleotides: 5. The CDR3 bases are TGTGCCAGCAGCTTGGGGCAGCGGGAGAACACAGATACGCAGTATTTT. It codes for CASSLGQRENTDTQYF. Complete variable domain (other parts from reference TRBV5-6 and TRBJ2-3): DAGVTQSPTHLIKTRGQQVTLRCSPKSGHDTVSWYQQALGQGPQFIFQYYEEEERQRGNFPDRFSGHQFPNYSSELNVNALLLGDSALYLCASSLGQRENTDTQYFGPGTRLTVL.

The rearrangement joins TRBV5-1 to TRBJ1-6; 12 bases agree with TRBD1. CDR1 SGHRS and CDR2 YFSETQ come from the germline V gene. J gave up 9 bases and V 4 bases, and 8 bases lay outside the gene matches. The CDR3 extends over 16 amino acids. The CDR3 loop is CASSSPSGQGASPLHF. In DNA, the CDR3 is TGCGCCAGCAGCAGCCCCTCGGGACAGGGGGCTTCACCCCTCCACTTT.

CDR3 DNA: TGTGCCAGCAGCGTTAAAGGGGAGGGCAGTCGTGGCTACACCTTC. It specifies CASSVKGEGSRGYTF. The chain has TRBV9 and TRBJ1-2, with D perhaps TRBD1 (5 bases). Germline CDR1 SGDLS, CDR2 YYNGEE. Trimming left V 2 bases short and J 7 bases short, with 18 bases between. This CDR3 contains 15 residues.

V is TRBV6-1 and J is TRBJ1-2, with TRBD1 identical over 10 bases. Trimming at V came to 6 bases and at J to 1 base, leaving 5 bases not matched to a gene. CDR1 and CDR2 (germline): MNHNS, SASEGT. The CDR3 loop spans 15 amino acids. CDR3 nucleotide sequence: TGTGCCAGCAGGACGACAGGGGGCATTAACTATGGCTACACCTTC. The encoded protein is CASRTTGGINYGYTF.

V and J are TRBV29-1 and TRBJ2-5; tentatively, D is TRBD2 (7 bases). Germline V gives CDR1 SQVTM, CDR2 ANQGSEA. V gave up 0 bases and J gave up 2 bases, with 16 bases separating them. The length of the CDR3 is 16 residues. The CDR3 is CSVEETGGGSQETQYF. The CDR3 nucleotides are TGCAGCGTTGAAGAGACGGGGGGCGGTTCGCAAGAGACCCAGTACTTC.

V gene TRBV10-3 combines with J gene TRBJ2-1; 7 bases map to TRBD2. CDR1 and CDR2 (germline): ENHRY, SYGVKD. V was pared by 6 bases and J by 9 bases, with 17 bases of the junction left unmatched. The CDR3 length is 16 residues. CDR3 sequence (DNA): TGTGCCATCAGAGACACCAGGGAGGGGAATGGGGGTGAGCAGTTCTTC. It is translated as CAIRDTREGNGGEQFF.

The V call is TRBV28, the J call TRBJ2-1; TRBD1 matches at 7 bases. CDR1 is MDHEN and CDR2 is SYDVKM in the germline V gene. V lost 0 bases, J lost 6 bases, and 2 bases stayed unmatched. The CDR3 is 14 residues long. The CDR3 loop is CASSLWAGGNEQFF. The CDR3, as DNA: TGTGCCAGCAGTTTATGGGCAGGGGGCAATGAGCAGTTCTTC.

V usage is TRBV30 and J usage is TRBJ1-2; no clear D gene. The CDR3 runs 14 residues. V lost 2 bases to trimming and J lost 9 bases, with 19 bases between them. CDR1 GTSNPN and CDR2 SVGIG come from the germline V gene (reference sequence). The CDR3 spells CAWSLTGSSYSYTF. Here the CDR3 DNA reads TGTGCCTGGAGTCTAACCGGGTCCAGCTACAGCTACACCTTC.

The V gene is TRBV14, the J gene TRBJ2-4; D not resolved. With 1 base removed from V and 9 bases from J, the gap between germline ends came to 13 bases. CDR3 length: 14 residues. Per germline, CDR1 SGHDN and CDR2 FVKESK. CDR3 bases: TGTGCCAGCAGCCAAGTGGCGAACTGGGGCATTCAGTACTTC. It specifies CASSQVANWGIQYF.

V usage is TRBV28 and J usage is TRBJ1-5; TRBD1 matches at 9 bases. The CDR3 has 14 amino acids. Germline values: CDR1 MDHEN, CDR2 SYDVKM. The V and J ends lost 11 bases and 6 bases, in that order; junction bases with no gene match: 11. The CDR3 coding sequence is TGTGCCGGCGCGACAGGGGGGGAGTTTCAGCCCCAGCATTTT. Its translation is CAGATGGEFQPQHF.

The chain combines TRBV15 with TRBJ1-1; 7 bases are shared with TRBD1. The CDR3 totals 13 residues. CDR1 LNHNV and CDR2 YYDKDF come from the germline V gene (reference sequence). V lost 4 bases, J lost 7 bases, and 6 bases stayed unmatched. The CDR3 here is CATSNRQGIEAFF. DNA for the CDR3: TGTGCCACCAGCAACCGACAGGGAATTGAAGCTTTCTTT.

The chain recombines TRBV14 with TRBJ1-2; 7 positions agree with TRBD1. CDR3 length equals 13 residues. Germline CDR1 is SGHDN and CDR2 is FVKESK. J lost 7 bases, V lost 4 bases, and 6 bases had no gene match. CDR3 in amino acids: CASSLRPGGGYTF. The CDR3 DNA reads TGTGCCAGCAGCCTTCGGCCAGGGGGTGGCTACACCTTC. Looking up the rest from reference TRBV14 and TRBJ1-2 gives the full variable domain: EAGVTQFPSHSVIEKGQTVTLRCDPISGHDNLYWYRRVMGKEIKFLLHFVKESKQDESGMPNNRFLAERTGGTYSTLKVQPAELEDSGVYFCASSLRPGGGYTFGSGTRLTVV.

V and J are TRBV20-1 and TRBJ1-1; D not resolved. The CDR3 length is 11 residues. Trimming took off 3 bases at V and 4 bases at J, with 6 bases between the two ends. Germline CDR1 and CDR2: DFQATT and SNEGSKA (reference sequence). CDR3 protein: CSARAGTEAFF. The CDR3 DNA sequence: TGCAGTGCTAGGGCGGGCACTGAAGCTTTCTTT.

This chain uses TRBV5-6 with TRBJ2-7; D uncertain. Germline lookup yields CDR1 SGHDT and CDR2 YYEEEE. V gave up 2 bases and J gave up 3 bases, with 12 bases separating them. The CDR3 loop spans 14 amino acids. CDR3 sequence: CASSFRLGYYEQYF. The CDR3 DNA reads TGTGCCAGCAGCTTTCGATTAGGGTACTACGAGCAGTACTTC.

V is TRBV2 and J is TRBJ1-2, with D maybe TRBD1 (5 bases). V gave up 7 bases and J gave up 8 bases, with 11 bases separating them. Germline assignment: CDR1 SNHLY and CDR2 FYNNEI. This CDR3 is built from 11 residues. The CDR3 coding sequence is TGTGCCAGCACCTCGGGGGGGGGCTACACCTTC. Its translation is CASTSGGGYTF.